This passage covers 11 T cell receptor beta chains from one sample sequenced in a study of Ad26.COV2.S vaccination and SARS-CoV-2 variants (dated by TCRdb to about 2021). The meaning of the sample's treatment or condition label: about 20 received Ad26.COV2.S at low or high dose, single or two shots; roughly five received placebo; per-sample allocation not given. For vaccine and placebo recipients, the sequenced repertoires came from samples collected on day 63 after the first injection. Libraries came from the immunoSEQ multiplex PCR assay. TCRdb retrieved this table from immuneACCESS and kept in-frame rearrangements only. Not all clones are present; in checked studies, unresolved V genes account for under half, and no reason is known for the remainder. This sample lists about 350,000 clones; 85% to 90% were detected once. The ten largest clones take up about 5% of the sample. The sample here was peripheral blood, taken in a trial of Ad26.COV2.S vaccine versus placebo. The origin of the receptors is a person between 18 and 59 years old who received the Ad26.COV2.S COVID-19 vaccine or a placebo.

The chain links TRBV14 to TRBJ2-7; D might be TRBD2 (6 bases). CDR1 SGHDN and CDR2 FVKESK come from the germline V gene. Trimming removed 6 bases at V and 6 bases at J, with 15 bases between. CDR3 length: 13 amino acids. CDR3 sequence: CASSFTGSSEQYF. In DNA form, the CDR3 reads TGTGCCAGCAGTTTTACCGGGAGCTCCGAGCAGTACTTC. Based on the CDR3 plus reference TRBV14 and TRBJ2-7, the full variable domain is EAGVTQFPSHSVIEKGQTVTLRCDPISGHDNLYWYRRVMGKEIKFLLHFVKESKQDESGMPNNRFLAERTGGTYSTLKVQPAELEDSGVYFCASSFTGSSEQYFGPGTRLTVT.

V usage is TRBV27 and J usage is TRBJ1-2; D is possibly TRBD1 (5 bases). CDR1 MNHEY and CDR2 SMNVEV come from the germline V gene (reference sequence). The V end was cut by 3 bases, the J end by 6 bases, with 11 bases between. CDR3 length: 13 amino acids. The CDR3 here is CASSLGPLDGYTF. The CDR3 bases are TGTGCCAGCAGTTTGGGACCGCTGGATGGCTACACCTTC.

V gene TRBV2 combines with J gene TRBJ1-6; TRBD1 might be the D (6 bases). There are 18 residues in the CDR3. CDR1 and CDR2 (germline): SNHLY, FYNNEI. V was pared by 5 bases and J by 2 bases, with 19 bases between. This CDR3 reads CASSRGAGSNPYNSPLHF. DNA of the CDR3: TGTGCCAGCAGTCGGGGGGCAGGGAGTAACCCCTATAATTCACCCCTCCACTTT.

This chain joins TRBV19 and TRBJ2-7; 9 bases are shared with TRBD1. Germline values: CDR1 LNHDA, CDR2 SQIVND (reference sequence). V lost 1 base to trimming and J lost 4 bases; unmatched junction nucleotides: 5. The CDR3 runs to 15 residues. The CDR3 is CASSIVGTGTYEQYF. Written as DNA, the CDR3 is TGTGCCAGTAGTATAGTCGGGACAGGGACGTACGAGCAGTACTTC. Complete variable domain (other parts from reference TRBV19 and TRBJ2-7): DGGITQSPKYLFRKEGQNVTLSCEQNLNHDAMYWYRQDPGQGLRLIYYSQIVNDFQKGDIAEGYSVSREKKESFPLTVTSAQKNPTAFYLCASSIVGTGTYEQYFGPGTRLTVT.

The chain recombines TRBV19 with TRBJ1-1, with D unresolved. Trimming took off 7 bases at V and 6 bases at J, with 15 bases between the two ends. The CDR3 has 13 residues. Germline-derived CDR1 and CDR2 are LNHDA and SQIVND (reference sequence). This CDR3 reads CASIPPRASEAFF. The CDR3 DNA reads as TGTGCCAGTATACCCCCTCGGGCTTCTGAAGCTTTCTTT.

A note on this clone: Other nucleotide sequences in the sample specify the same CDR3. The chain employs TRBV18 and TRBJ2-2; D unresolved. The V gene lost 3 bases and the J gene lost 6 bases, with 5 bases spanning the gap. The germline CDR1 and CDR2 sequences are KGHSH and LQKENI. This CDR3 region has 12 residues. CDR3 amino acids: CASSPPAGELFF. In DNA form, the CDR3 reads TGTGCCAGCTCACCCCCTGCCGGGGAGCTGTTTTTT.

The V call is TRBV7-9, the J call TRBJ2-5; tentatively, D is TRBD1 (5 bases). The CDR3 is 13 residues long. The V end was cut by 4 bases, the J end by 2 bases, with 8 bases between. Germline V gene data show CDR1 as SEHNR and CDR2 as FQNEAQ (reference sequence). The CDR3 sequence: CASSSDRQETQYF. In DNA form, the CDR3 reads TGTGCCAGCAGCTCAGACAGACAAGAGACCCAGTACTTC. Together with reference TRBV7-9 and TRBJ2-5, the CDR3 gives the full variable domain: DTGVSQNPRHKITKRGQNVTFRCDPISEHNRLYWYRQTLGQGPEFLTYFQNEAQLEKSRLLSDRFSAERPKGSFSTLEIQRTEQGDSAMYLCASSSDRQETQYFGPGTRLLVL.

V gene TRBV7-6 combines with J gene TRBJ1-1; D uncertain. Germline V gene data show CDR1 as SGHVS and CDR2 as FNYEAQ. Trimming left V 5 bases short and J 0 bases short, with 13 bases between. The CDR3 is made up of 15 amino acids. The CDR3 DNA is TGTGCCAGCAGCCCTACGGTGGTTATGAACACTGAAGCTTTCTTT. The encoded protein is CASSPTVVMNTEAFF.

CDR3 bases: TGTGCCAGTAGTATTCCAGCGGGCGGTACAGATACGCAGTATTTT. It codes for CASSIPAGGTDTQYF. The chain recombines TRBV19 with TRBJ2-3; maybe TRBD2 (6 bases). Germline V gene sequence: CDR1 LNHDA, CDR2 SQIVND (reference sequence). Trimming pared 3 bases from V and 3 bases from J, leaving 13 bases between. The CDR3 has 15 amino acids.

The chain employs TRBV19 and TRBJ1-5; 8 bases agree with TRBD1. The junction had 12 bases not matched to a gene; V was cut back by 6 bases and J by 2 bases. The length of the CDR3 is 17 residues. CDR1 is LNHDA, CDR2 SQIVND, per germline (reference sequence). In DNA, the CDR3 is TGTGCCAGTAGCCCGGACAGGGCGCGGGGGGGCAATCAGCCCCAGCATTTT. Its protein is CASSPDRARGGNQPQHF.

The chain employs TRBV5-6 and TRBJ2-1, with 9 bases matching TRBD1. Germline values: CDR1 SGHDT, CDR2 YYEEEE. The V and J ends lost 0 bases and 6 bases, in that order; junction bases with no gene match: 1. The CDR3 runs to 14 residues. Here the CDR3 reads CASSLGTGVNEQFF. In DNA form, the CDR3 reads TGTGCCAGCAGCTTGGGGACAGGGGTCAATGAGCAGTTCTTC.